The 13 T cell receptor beta chains reported below all come from one sample, sequenced in a study of identical twins. TCRdb re-called the 5' RACE reads with MiXCR, one entry per CDR3 protein. This sample carries approximately 500,000 distinct CDR3 sequences, approximately 25% of them seen once, and the ten largest clones take 2.9%. The data also belong to a second study, concerning T cells expressing NK-cell markers.

Sequencing was performed on CD4+ T cells sorted from blood. Receptors originate from a woman aged 18-35 years in good health.

V usage is TRBV5-5 and J usage is TRBJ2-7, with D perhaps TRBD1 (6 bases). The CDR3 is 15 amino acids. CDR1 and CDR2 from the germline V gene are SGHKS and YYEKEE (reference sequence). Deletions cut 0 bases from V and 3 bases from J, with 13 bases between. The CDR3 DNA follows: TGTGCCAGCAGCTTGGCGTTGGCAGGGGACTACGAGCAGTACTTC. Translating it yields CASSLALAGDYEQYF.

This sequence joins TRBV20-1 and TRBJ2-1; TRBD2 agrees at 11 bases. The germline V gene encodes CDR1 DFQATT and CDR2 SNEGSKA (reference sequence). The CDR3 sequence is 13 residues long. The CDR3 sequence is CSSGLAGYNEQFF. The CDR3 DNA is TGCAGCTCAGGACTAGCGGGTTACAATGAGCAGTTCTTC.

V and J are TRBV9 and TRBJ2-7; D is uncertain. V lost 4 bases and J 1 base, leaving 9 bases between the germline ends. CDR1 and CDR2 (germline): SGDLS, YYNGEE. The length of the CDR3 is 13 residues. CDR3 in amino acids: CASSPQWSYEQYF. The CDR3 coding sequence is TGTGCCAGCAGCCCCCAGTGGTCCTACGAGCAGTACTTC.

Worth noting for this clonotype: This may come from a read error, since a much larger clone is one base off. V is TRBV20-1 and J is TRBJ2-3; possibly TRBD1 for D (6 bases). The tail of the sequence fits TRBJ1-5 better, so the J call may be wrong. This CDR3 is 12 amino acids long. CDR1 DFQATT and CDR2 SNEGSKA come from the germline V gene (reference sequence). CDR3 nucleotide sequence: TGCAGTGGAGGGGGGAATACAGATACGCAGCATTTT. It codes for CSGGGNTDTQHF.

This clonotype was seen a few times. V is TRBV9 and J is TRBJ1-2, with 7 nucleotides matching TRBD1. CDR1 and CDR2 (germline): SGDLS, YYNGEE. This CDR3 has 14 amino acids. V trimming: 4 bases; J trimming: 3 bases; junction bases outside the gene matches: 6. The CDR3 sequence: CASSPRTGYYGYTF. The CDR3 DNA reads as TGTGCCAGCAGCCCCCGGACAGGCTACTATGGCTACACCTTC.

This clonotype showed up just a few times. The genes are TRBV5-1 and TRBJ2-7; 8 bases agree with TRBD2. CDR3 size: 15 residues. V trimming: 1 base; J trimming: 3 bases; junction bases outside the gene matches: 6. Germline assignment: CDR1 SGHRS and CDR2 YFSETQ. This chain's CDR3 is CASSLTAGAVYEQYF. The CDR3 nucleotides read TGCGCCAGCAGCTTGACAGCGGGAGCGGTCTACGAGCAGTACTTC.

The chain combines TRBV12-3 or TRBV12-4 with TRBJ1-2, with D possibly TRBD1 on 5 matching bases. The CDR3 contains 15 residues. Trimming removed 3 bases from V and 6 bases from J, with 17 bases in between. The chain's CDR3 is CASSFLRGRGDGYTF. In DNA form, the CDR3 reads TGTGCCAGCAGTTTTTTGAGGGGACGAGGAGATGGCTACACCTTC.

This clonotype appeared a few times. The chain combines TRBV7-2 with TRBJ1-5; D unclear. The ends were cut back, 4 bases at V and 7 bases at J, with 8 bases in the middle. The CDR3 runs 12 residues. Germline V CDR1 and CDR2: SGHTA, FQGNSA. The CDR3 sequence: CASSWTRQPQHF. For the CDR3, the DNA is TGTGCCAGCAGCTGGACCCGGCAGCCCCAGCATTTT.

This sequence joins TRBV5-1 and TRBJ1-6; a possible D gene is TRBD1 (6 bases). The V end was cut by 1 base, the J end by 5 bases, with 10 bases between. The germline CDR1 and CDR2 sequences are SGHRS and YFSETQ. CDR3 length: 15 amino acids. The CDR3 bases are TGCGCCAGCAGCTTGACAGGGTACAATAATTCACCCCTCCACTTT. It specifies CASSLTGYNNSPLHF.

The rearrangement joins TRBV5-1 to TRBJ2-3; TRBD2 matches 7 bases. V shed 4 bases, J shed 6 bases, and the junction held 11 bases outside the gene matches. Germline V gene data show CDR1 as SGHRS and CDR2 as YFSETQ. This CDR3 contains 15 residues. CDR3 region: CASSPHGLETDTQYF. The DNA for the CDR3 is TGCGCCAGCAGCCCCCATGGACTAGAAACGGATACGCAGTATTTT.

The chain couples TRBV20-1 to TRBJ1-2, with D uncertain. Germline loops: CDR1 DFQATT, CDR2 SNEGSKA (reference sequence). Trimming left V 0 bases short and J 8 bases short, with 16 bases between. The CDR3 sequence is 14 residues long. Here the CDR3 DNA reads TGCAGTGCTAGAGATATGGAACAGTATGGAGGCTACACCTTC. Translation gives CSARDMEQYGGYTF.

This rearrangement joins TRBV6-2 or TRBV6-3 to TRBJ1-5; D gene ambiguous. Germline loops: CDR1 MNHEY, CDR2 SVGEGT. The V end lost 2 bases, the J end lost 7 bases, and 12 bases lay between the germline ends. CDR3 length: 14 residues. CDR3 residues: CASSYVEPRQPQHF. Here the CDR3 DNA reads TGTGCCAGCAGTTACGTTGAACCCCGCCAGCCCCAGCATTTT.

In its sample, this clonotype was seen a few times. This chain joins TRBV5-6 and TRBJ2-3; 9 nucleotides match TRBD2. This CDR3 has 16 amino acids. The V and J ends lost 0 bases and 3 bases, in that order; junction bases with no gene match: 5. Germline assignment: CDR1 SGHDT and CDR2 YYEEEE. The chain's CDR3 is CASSLGPAGGTDTQYF. The CDR3 DNA reads TGTGCCAGCAGCTTGGGGCCAGCGGGAGGTACAGATACGCAGTATTTT.